What follows are 8 T cell receptor beta chains derived from one specimen sequenced in a study of cytomegalovirus exposure and HLA in healthy donors. The PCR used 60 Vbeta and 13 Jbeta primers. The repertoire was sequenced with immunoSEQ multiplex PCR; TCRdb's copy has only in-frame clones and lacks some. The sample consists of around 140,000 clones, roughly four fifths of them appearing once. The specimen was PBMCs. The receptors here all came from a woman aged 60-75 years in good health and CMV-seropositive.

This chain links TRBV6-5 with TRBJ1-1; perhaps TRBD1 as D (5 bases). Deletions cut 2 bases from V and 11 bases from J, with 9 bases between. The length of the CDR3 is 11 residues. CDR1 is MNHEY and CDR2 is SVGAGI in the germline V gene. The CDR3 region has the DNA TGTGCCAGCAGTTACGGGTCAGGGGCTTTCTTT. Encoded protein: CASSYGSGAFF.

The chain has TRBV7-6 and TRBJ2-7; the match to TRBD2 covers 7 bases. The CDR3 covers 14 residues. Germline V gene data show CDR1 as SGHVS and CDR2 as FNYEAQ. V trimming: 1 base; J trimming: 2 bases; junction bases outside the gene matches: 2. The CDR3 DNA is TGTGCCAGCAGCTTAGGGGACTATACCTACGAGCAGTACTTC. It encodes CASSLGDYTYEQYF.

The chain couples TRBV30 to TRBJ1-1, with no clear D. V lost 6 bases, J lost 1 base, and 15 bases lay in between. This CDR3 comprises 14 residues. Germline V gives CDR1 GTSNPN, CDR2 SVGIG (reference sequence). CDR3 in DNA: TGTGCCTGCCTGTATCAGGTGGGGAACACTGAAGCTTTCTTT. Residues: CACLYQVGNTEAFF.

This chain links TRBV5-8 with TRBJ2-7; D is unclear. The germline V gene has CDR1 SGHTS and CDR2 YDEGEE. The V gene lost 0 bases and the J gene lost 5 bases, with 15 bases spanning the gap. This CDR3 is 15 amino acids long. The CDR3 DNA follows: TGTGCCAGCAGCTTGGGTTTTGGTTTGGGCAACGAGCAGTACTTC. As protein: CASSLGFGLGNEQYF.

This clone was counted once. The genes are TRBV18 and TRBJ2-1; 9 nucleotides line up with TRBD1. CDR3 length: 14 residues. Germline V CDR1 and CDR2: KGHSH, LQKENI. V lost 3 bases and J lost 6; bases outside the gene matches: 3. CDR3: CASSPRTGVNEQFF. CDR3 in DNA: TGTGCCAGCTCACCCAGGACAGGGGTCAATGAGCAGTTCTTC.

Written as DNA, the CDR3 is TGTGCCAGCAGCGCTACACTGGGACTAGCAGCTTCCCCGGGGGCGCAGTATTTT. Its translation is CASSATLGLAASPGAQYF. The chain combines TRBV7-9 with TRBJ2-3, with TRBD2 matching 9 bases. The CDR3 sequence is 18 residues long. Germline CDR1 is SEHNR and CDR2 is FQNEAQ (reference sequence). Germline trimming cut 5 bases from V and 10 bases from J; bases unmatched to any gene: 22.

The genes are TRBV6-5 and TRBJ1-2; D uncertain. Trimming removed 0 bases from V and 4 bases from J, with 12 bases in between. The CDR3 runs to 15 residues. The germline CDR1 and CDR2 sequences are MNHEY and SVGAGI. For the CDR3, the DNA is TGTGCCAGCAGTTACTCGCCCCGGCCAGGCTATGGCTACACCTTC. This encodes CASSYSPRPGYGYTF.

The chain combines TRBV19 with TRBJ2-1, with 9 bases matching TRBD1. Germline V gives CDR1 LNHDA, CDR2 SQIVND (reference sequence). The CDR3 contains 13 residues. Unmatched junction bases numbered 8, after V lost 9 bases and J lost 8 bases. The CDR3 reads CASGDREAHEQFF. The CDR3 nucleotides are TGTGCCAGCGGGGACAGGGAAGCCCATGAGCAGTTCTTC.